The source of this TCR beta chain is a study of blood T cell repertoires in COVID-19. Background on the study: Sources were T cells, B-cell-depleted T cells, or PBMCs; the material itself was cDNA or gDNA.

Profiled with immunoSEQ multiplex PCR; TCRdb holds only in-frame clones, not every one. The sample records approximately 440,000 clones, 75% to 90% being singletons. Participants were aged about 18 to 89 years from around 24 US areas. Cohort placement rested on clinical history that participants reported themselves. Either two negative PCRs, clearance, or symptom resolution qualified Cohort 3 donors as recovered. There are 14 residues in the CDR3. With 3 bases removed from V and 2 bases from J, the gap between germline ends came to 11 bases. Germline V lookup: CDR1 DFQATT, CDR2 SNEGSKA (reference sequence).

Sequenced material: PBMCs or T cells enriched from blood (not recorded which). This receptor was obtained from a woman aged 18-35 years who had recovered from COVID-19. The gene calls are TRBV20-1 and TRBJ2-1, with D maybe TRBD1 (7 bases). The CDR3 bases are TGCAGTGCTAGTGGCGGGACAGCCTACAATGAGCAGTTCTTC. Translation gives CSASGGTAYNEQFF.